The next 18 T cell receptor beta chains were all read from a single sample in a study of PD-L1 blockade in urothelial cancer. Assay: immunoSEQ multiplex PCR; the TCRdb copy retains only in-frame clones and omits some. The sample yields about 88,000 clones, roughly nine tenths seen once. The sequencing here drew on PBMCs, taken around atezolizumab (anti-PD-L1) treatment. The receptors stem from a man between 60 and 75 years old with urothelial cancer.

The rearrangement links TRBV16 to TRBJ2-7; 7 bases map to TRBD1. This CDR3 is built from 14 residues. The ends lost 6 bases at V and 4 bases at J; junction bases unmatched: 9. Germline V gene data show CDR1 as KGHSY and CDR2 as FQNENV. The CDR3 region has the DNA TGTGCCAGCAGTCCCGACAGGGTTTCGTACGAGCAGTACTTC. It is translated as CASSPDRVSYEQYF.

Here the CDR3 DNA reads TGTGCCAGCAGCTTAGCGCGGACTAGCGGCACAGATACGCAGTATTTT. Translation gives CASSLARTSGTDTQYF. The chain uses TRBV7-2 and TRBJ2-3, with 9 bases aligning to TRBD2. V gave up 0 bases and J gave up 1 base; unmatched junction bases: 2. Per germline, CDR1 SGHTA and CDR2 FQGNSA. The CDR3 sequence is 16 residues long.

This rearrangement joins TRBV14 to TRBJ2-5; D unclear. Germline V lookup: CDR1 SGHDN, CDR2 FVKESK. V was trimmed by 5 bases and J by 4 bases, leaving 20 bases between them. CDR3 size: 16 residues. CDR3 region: CASSSGGLVMGETQYF. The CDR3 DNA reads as TGTGCCAGCAGCTCCGGCGGCCTAGTGATGGGAGAGACCCAGTACTTC.

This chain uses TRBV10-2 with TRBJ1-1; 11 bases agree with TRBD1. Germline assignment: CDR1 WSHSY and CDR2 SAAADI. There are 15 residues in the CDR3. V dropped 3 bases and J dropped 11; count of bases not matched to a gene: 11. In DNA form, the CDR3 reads TGCGCCAGCAGTGACCAGGGAGGACAGGGGGCGCAGGCTTTCTTT. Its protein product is CASSDQGGQGAQAFF.

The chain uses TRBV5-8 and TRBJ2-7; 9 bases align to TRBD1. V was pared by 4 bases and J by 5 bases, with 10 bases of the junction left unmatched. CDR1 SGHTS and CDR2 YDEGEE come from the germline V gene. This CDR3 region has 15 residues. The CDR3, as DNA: TGTGCCAGCAGCCCCACCGGGACAGGGTATAACGAGCAGTACTTC. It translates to CASSPTGTGYNEQYF.

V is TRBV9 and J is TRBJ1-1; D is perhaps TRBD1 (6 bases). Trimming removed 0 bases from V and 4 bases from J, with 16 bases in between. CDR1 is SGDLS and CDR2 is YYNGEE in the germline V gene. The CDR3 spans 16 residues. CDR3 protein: CASSVVYRGSSTEAFF. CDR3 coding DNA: TGTGCCAGCAGCGTAGTTTATAGGGGGTCAAGCACTGAAGCTTTCTTT.

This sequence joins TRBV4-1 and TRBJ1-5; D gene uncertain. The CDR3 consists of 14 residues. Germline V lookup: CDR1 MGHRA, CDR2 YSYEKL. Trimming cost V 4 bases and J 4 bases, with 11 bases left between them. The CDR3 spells CASSRREENQPQHF. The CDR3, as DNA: TGCGCCAGCAGCCGCAGAGAGGAAAATCAGCCCCAGCATTTT.

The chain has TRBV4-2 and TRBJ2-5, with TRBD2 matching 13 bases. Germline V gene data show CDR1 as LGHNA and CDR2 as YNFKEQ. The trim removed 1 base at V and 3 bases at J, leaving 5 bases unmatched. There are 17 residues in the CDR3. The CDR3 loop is CASSQGRGLAGKETQYF. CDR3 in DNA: TGTGCCAGCAGCCAAGGCAGGGGACTAGCGGGAAAAGAGACCCAGTACTTC.

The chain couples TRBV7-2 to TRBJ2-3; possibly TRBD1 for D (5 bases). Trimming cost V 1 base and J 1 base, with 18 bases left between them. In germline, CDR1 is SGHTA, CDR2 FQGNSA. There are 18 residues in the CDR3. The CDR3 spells CASSLGRGRGLGTDTQYF. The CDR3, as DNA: TGTGCCAGCAGCTTAGGGCGAGGTAGGGGTCTAGGCACAGATACGCAGTATTTT.

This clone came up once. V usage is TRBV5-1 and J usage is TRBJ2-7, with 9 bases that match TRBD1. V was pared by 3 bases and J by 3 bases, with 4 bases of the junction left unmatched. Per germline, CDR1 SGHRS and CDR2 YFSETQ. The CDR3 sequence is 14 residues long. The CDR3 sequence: CASSSGQGYYEQYF. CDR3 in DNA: TGCGCCAGCAGCTCGGGACAGGGATACTACGAGCAGTACTTC. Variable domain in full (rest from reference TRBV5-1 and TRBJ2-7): KAGVTQTPRYLIKTRGQQVTLSCSPISGHRSVSWYQQTPGQGLQFLFEYFSETQRNKGNFPGRFSGRQFSNSRSEMNVSTLELGDSALYLCASSSGQGYYEQYFGPGTRLTVT.

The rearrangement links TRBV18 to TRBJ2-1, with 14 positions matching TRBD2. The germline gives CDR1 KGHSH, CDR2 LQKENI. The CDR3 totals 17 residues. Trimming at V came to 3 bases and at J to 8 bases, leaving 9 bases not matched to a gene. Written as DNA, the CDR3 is TGTGCCAGCTCACCGGTGGGACTAGCGGGGGTTTCCGATGAGCAGTTCTTC. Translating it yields CASSPVGLAGVSDEQFF.

Written as DNA, the CDR3 is TGCGCCAGCAGTGATGACGGGCCGGGACAGGGCCCTTTTGGGACCCAGTACTTC. Translating gives CASSDDGPGQGPFGTQYF. V is TRBV10-1 and J is TRBJ2-5; 9 bases map to TRBD1. V shed 3 bases, J shed 7 bases, and the junction held 18 bases outside the gene matches. This CDR3 has 18 residues. Germline CDR1 reads WNHNN; CDR2 reads SYGVQD (reference sequence).

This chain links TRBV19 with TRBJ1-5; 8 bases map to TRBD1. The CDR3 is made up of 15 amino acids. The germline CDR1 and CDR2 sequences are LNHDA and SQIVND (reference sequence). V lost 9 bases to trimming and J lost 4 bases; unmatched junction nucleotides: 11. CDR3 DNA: TGTGCCAGGATATACGGACAGGGTGGGAATCAGCCCCAGCATTTT. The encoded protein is CARIYGQGGNQPQHF.

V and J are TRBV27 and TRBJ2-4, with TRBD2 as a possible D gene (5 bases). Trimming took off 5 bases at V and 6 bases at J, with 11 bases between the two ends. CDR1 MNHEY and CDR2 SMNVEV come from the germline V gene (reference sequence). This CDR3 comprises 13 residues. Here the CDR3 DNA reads TGTGCCAGCAGTCCCAGACGGGGAAACATTCAGTACTTC. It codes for CASSPRRGNIQYF.

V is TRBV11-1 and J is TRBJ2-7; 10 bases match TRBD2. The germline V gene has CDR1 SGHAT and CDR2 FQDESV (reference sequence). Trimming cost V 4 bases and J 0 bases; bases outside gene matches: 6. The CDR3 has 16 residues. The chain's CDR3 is CASSSLAGGNSYEQYF. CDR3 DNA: TGTGCCAGCAGCTCGTTAGCGGGGGGAAACTCCTACGAGCAGTACTTC. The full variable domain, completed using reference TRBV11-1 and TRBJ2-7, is EAEVAQSPRYKITEKSQAVAFWCDPISGHATLYWYRQILGQGPELLVQFQDESVVDDSQLPKDRFSAERLKGVDSTLKIQPAELGDSAMYLCASSSLAGGNSYEQYFGPGTRLTVT.

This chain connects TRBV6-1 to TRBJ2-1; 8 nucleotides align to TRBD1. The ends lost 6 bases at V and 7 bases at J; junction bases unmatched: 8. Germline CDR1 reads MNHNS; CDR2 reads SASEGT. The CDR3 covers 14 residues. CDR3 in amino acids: CASSSDRVKNEQFF. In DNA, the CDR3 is TGTGCCAGCAGCTCGGACAGGGTGAAAAATGAGCAGTTCTTC.

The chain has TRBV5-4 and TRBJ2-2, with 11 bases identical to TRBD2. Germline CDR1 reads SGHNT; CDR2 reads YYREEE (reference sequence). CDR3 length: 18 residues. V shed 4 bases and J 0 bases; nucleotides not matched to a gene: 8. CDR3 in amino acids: CASSRMLAGGSNTGELFF. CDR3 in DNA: TGTGCCAGCAGCCGGATGCTAGCGGGGGGCTCGAACACCGGGGAGCTGTTTTTT.

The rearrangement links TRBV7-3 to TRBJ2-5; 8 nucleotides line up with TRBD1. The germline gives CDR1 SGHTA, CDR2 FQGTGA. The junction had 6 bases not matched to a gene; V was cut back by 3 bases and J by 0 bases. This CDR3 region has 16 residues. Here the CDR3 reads CASSLLDRAYQETQYF. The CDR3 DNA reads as TGTGCCAGCAGCTTGCTGGACAGGGCGTACCAAGAGACCCAGTACTTC.